The TCR beta chain described here comes from a study of CD8 T cells in Susac syndrome. The CDR3 length is 11 residues. Germline V gives CDR1 MNHNS, CDR2 SASEGT. The V end was cut by 3 bases, the J end by 5 bases, with 4 bases between. Reverse transcription of 0.5 to 1 ug RNA used random hexamers. MiXCR, applied by TCRdb to the immunoSEQ multiplex PCR reads, yields one record per CDR3 protein. The sample gives some 450,000 distinct CDR3 sequences, 75% to 90% of which show up once; around 0.12% is in the top ten. Source material: CD8+ T cells from PBMCs. The receptor's source is a human donor with multiple sclerosis. V usage is TRBV6-1 and J usage is TRBJ2-5; D is uncertain. This CDR3 is CASSDEETQYF. The CDR3 nucleotides read TGTGCCAGCAGTGACGAGGAGACCCAGTACTTC.